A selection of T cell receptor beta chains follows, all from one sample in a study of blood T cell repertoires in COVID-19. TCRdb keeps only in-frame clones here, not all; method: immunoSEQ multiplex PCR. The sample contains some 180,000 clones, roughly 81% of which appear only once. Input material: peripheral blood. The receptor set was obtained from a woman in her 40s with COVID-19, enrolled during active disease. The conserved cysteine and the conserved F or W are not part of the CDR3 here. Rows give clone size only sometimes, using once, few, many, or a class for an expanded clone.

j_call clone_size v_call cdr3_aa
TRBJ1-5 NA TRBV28 ASSLPGRRTVN
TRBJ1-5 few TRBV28 ASSPGGRLSNQPQH
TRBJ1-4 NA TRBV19 ASSAWAEKLF
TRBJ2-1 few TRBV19 ASSASGGSYNEQF
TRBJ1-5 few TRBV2 ASREGQLPQPQH
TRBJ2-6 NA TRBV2 ASMGQGKVAGANVLT
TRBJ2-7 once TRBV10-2 ASSTGGEQY
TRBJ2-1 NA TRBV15 ATSRAGTPLYNEQF
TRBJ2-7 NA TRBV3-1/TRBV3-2 ASSQGLAGGPFPYEQY
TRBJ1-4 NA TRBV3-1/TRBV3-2 ASSWSGNEKLF
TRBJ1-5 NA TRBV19 ASKSGTYSNQPQH
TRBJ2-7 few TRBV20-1 SASLRSREEQY
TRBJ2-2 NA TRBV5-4 ASNTQAGGIVSGELF
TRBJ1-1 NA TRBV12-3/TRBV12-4 ASSHSDGLEAF
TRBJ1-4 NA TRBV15 ATSSGTGGNEKLF
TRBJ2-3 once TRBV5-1 ASSPGLAGAADTQY
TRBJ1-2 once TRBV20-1 SASANYGYT
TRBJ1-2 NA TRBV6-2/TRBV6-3 ASSYSAGVEVHGYT
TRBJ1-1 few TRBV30 AWSVLWGTGPSGAF
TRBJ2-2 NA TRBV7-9 ASSLVSGVPGELF
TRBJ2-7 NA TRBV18 ASSPSLAGVEQY
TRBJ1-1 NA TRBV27 ASTRDRGNTEAF
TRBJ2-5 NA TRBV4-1 ASSQAAGGPGLQETQY
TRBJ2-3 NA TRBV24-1 ATSDPGQGGDTQY
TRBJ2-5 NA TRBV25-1 ASSPGTGFETQY
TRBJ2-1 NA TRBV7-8 ASSFPTSARNDEQF